These 8 T cell receptor beta chains were sequenced from one sample in a study of early T cells in non-severe SARS-CoV-2 infection. TCRdb analysed the 5' RACE reads with MiXCR anew, one entry per CDR3 protein. The data show tens of thousands of distinct CDR3 sequences, with roughly 8.7% seen just once and around 3.7% held by the top ten. The sequenced sample was whole blood, obtained at baseline. The source is an adult who was a healthcare worker with PCR-confirmed SARS-CoV-2 infection or an uninfected control (not recorded which).

The chain recombines TRBV7-8 with TRBJ2-2, with 8 bases matching TRBD2. The germline V gene encodes CDR1 SGHVS and CDR2 FQNEAQ. CDR3 length: 17 amino acids. Trimming at V came to 2 bases and at J to 5 bases, leaving 10 bases not matched to a gene. DNA for the CDR3: TGTGCCAGCAGCTTAAGGTTCGCGGGAGGCTCAACCGGGGAGCTGTTTTTT. Amino acids: CASSLRFAGGSTGELFF.

This clonotype has just a few counts. The chain carries TRBV2 and TRBJ1-1; 7 bases are a match to TRBD1. CDR3 size: 13 residues. With V trimmed by 7 bases and J by 0 bases, 2 bases remained unmatched. Germline assignment: CDR1 SNHLY and CDR2 FYNNEI. The CDR3 DNA follows: TGTGCCAGCACGGGACAGCTGAACACTGAAGCTTTCTTT. It translates to CASTGQLNTEAFF.

To note about this clonotype: Being one base from a much bigger clone, this may be a read error. The chain is built from TRBV7-9 and TRBJ2-1; the D gene is possibly TRBD2 (6 bases). Germline CDR1 and CDR2: SEHNR and FQNEAQ (reference sequence). The CDR3 has 12 residues. Here the CDR3 DNA reads TGTGCCAGCAGCCCCAAGGGGACTTGGGTCGTCTTC. Its protein product is CASSPKGTWVVF.

The table lists this clonotype with a few counts. The V and J genes are TRBV30 and TRBJ2-7; D is unresolved. Trimming shortened V by 1 base and J by 2 bases, and 6 bases separated the two germline ends. The CDR3 is 12 amino acids. CDR1 GTSNPN and CDR2 SVGIG come from the germline V gene (reference sequence). The CDR3 bases are TGTGCCTGGAGTGGCCCCACCTACGAGCAGTACTTC. As protein: CAWSGPTYEQYF.

This clonotype was detected a few times. This chain connects TRBV20-1 to TRBJ1-6; D might be TRBD1 (6 bases). CDR1 is DFQATT and CDR2 is SNEGSKA in the germline V gene (reference sequence). V lost 0 bases and J lost 0, with 15 bases in between. This CDR3 spans 18 amino acids. In nucleotides, the CDR3 is TGCAGTGCTAGAGATCGACAGGTCGGGGACTCCTATAATTCACCCCTCCACTTT. It translates to CSARDRQVGDSYNSPLHF.

On this clonotype itself: A junction end diverges from the germline sequence, so it may reflect a read error. V and J are TRBV20-1 and TRBJ2-1; D not certain. The CDR3 totals 15 residues. Germline assignment: CDR1 DFQATT and CDR2 SNEGSKA (reference sequence). The CDR3 protein is CSARDPRATYHEQFF. CDR3 bases: TGCAGTGCTAGAGATCCCCGCGCGACCTACCATGAGCAGTTCTTC.

This clonotype was detected a few times. The chain links TRBV7-2 to TRBJ1-2; a weak D match, TRBD1 (5 bases). Trimming took 0 bases from V and 5 from J, leaving 13 bases between them. This CDR3 comprises 15 residues. Germline V gene sequence: CDR1 SGHTA, CDR2 FQGNSA. The CDR3 sequence: CASSLATPAGYGYTF. The CDR3 DNA reads as TGTGCCAGCAGCTTAGCTACCCCCGCAGGGTATGGCTACACCTTC.

The rearrangement links TRBV6-5 to TRBJ1-1; D remains unclear. Germline CDR1 is MNHEY and CDR2 is SVGAGI. This CDR3 has 13 amino acids. V lost 5 bases to trimming and J lost 0 bases, with 7 bases between them. CDR3 sequence (DNA): TGTGCCAGCAGTGCAAACATGAACACTGAAGCTTTCTTT. Translated, it gives CASSANMNTEAFF.